Below, 20 T cell receptor beta chains from the same sample are listed, as sequenced in a study of metastatic and nonmetastatic thyroid tumors. No patient had received any treatment before thyroid surgery. TCRdb re-called clones from the PCR reads using MiXCR. The sample yields around 15,000 clones, approximately 20% seen once. The sequenced sample was adjacent normal tissue. All receptors derive from a female donor with papillary thyroid cancer or a benign thyroid nodule (not recorded which). Some clones in this sample may be carry-over from other donors' samples.

This clone occurred a few times. The chain uses TRBV12-3 or TRBV12-4 and TRBJ2-7, with D hard to call. V lost 2 bases and J 7 bases, leaving 9 bases between the germline ends. This CDR3 comprises 12 residues. Here the CDR3 reads CASSLRAKEQYF. The CDR3 DNA is TGTGCCAGCAGTTTAAGGGCTAAAGAGCAGTACTTC.

This clone was picked up a small number of times. This CDR3 reads CASSRGSYEQYF. CDR3 sequence (DNA): TGTGCCAGCAGCAGGGGTTCCTACGAGCAGTACTTC. The J gene is TRBJ2-7, the V gene TRBV6-1, with D possibly being TRBD1 (6 bases). CDR3 length: 12 residues. Germline V gene sequence: CDR1 MNHNS, CDR2 SASEGT. V lost 6 bases and J 1 base, leaving 7 bases between the germline ends.

The rearrangement joins TRBV7-3 to TRBJ2-1, with 7 nucleotides matching TRBD1. V was pared by 5 bases and J by 2 bases, with 6 bases of the junction left unmatched. Germline CDR1 and CDR2: SGHTA and FQGTGA. The CDR3 spans 15 residues. Written as DNA, the CDR3 is TGTGCCAGCAGCCCTACAGGGGTTCCCTACAATGAGCAGTTCTTC. Residues: CASSPTGVPYNEQFF.

This clone has at least ten counts. The chain uses TRBV6-1 and TRBJ1-2; D remains ambiguous. The CDR3 sequence is 12 residues long. With 11 bases removed from V and 8 bases from J, the gap between germline ends came to 18 bases. Germline assignment: CDR1 MNHNS and CDR2 SASEGT. The CDR3: CAAARRVEGYTF. The CDR3 nucleotides read TGTGCCGCCGCCAGGCGGGTAGAGGGCTACACCTTC.

The rearrangement joins TRBV28 to TRBJ2-7; D may be TRBD1 or TRBD2 (5 bases each). The V end lost 4 bases, the J end lost 3 bases, and 19 bases lay between the germline ends. This CDR3 contains 16 residues. Germline V gene lookup returns CDR1 MDHEN and CDR2 SYDVKM. The CDR3 DNA is TGTGCCAGCAGTTCCCCGTACGGGGACGGCTACTACGAGCAGTACTTC. This encodes CASSSPYGDGYYEQYF.

The rearrangement uses TRBV12-3 or TRBV12-4 and TRBJ1-2; D might be TRBD1 (6 bases). This CDR3 contains 15 residues. Trimming cost V 5 bases and J 6 bases, with 19 bases left between them. This chain's CDR3 is CASSPLTGLDNGYTF. CDR3 DNA sequence: TGTGCCAGCAGTCCTCTCACAGGGTTGGATAATGGCTACACCTTC.

The rearrangement uses TRBV5-6 and TRBJ2-4, with D perhaps matching TRBD1 (6 bases). Trimming took 1 base from V and 7 from J, leaving 6 bases between them. CDR1 is SGHDT, CDR2 YYEEEE, per germline. CDR3 length: 12 amino acids. CDR3 residues: CASSLTGNIQYF. CDR3 bases: TGTGCCAGCAGCTTGACAGGGAACATTCAGTACTTC.

There are a few counts of this clone. This rearrangement joins TRBV7-2 to TRBJ1-2, with a possible D match to TRBD1 (5 bases). Germline values: CDR1 SGHTA, CDR2 FQGNSA. The CDR3 is made up of 13 amino acids. Deletions cut 1 base from V and 6 bases from J, with 9 bases between. The CDR3, as DNA: TGTGCCAGCAGCTTAGGGGGGAAGGATGGCTACACCTTC. Translation: CASSLGGKDGYTF.

This clone occurred a few times. The chain has TRBV11-2 and TRBJ1-2; TRBD1 matches at 8 bases. The CDR3 runs to 16 residues. J was trimmed by 4 bases and V by 6 bases; bases with no gene match: 13. Germline lookup yields CDR1 SGHAT and CDR2 FQNNGV. The DNA for the CDR3 is TGTGCCAGCAGTGGACAGAGGACAGGGAACAGCTATGGCTACACCTTC. This codes for CASSGQRTGNSYGYTF.

This clone was seen repeatedly, ten times or more. This chain connects TRBV7-8 to TRBJ2-7, with 10 bases lining up with TRBD1. Germline V lookup: CDR1 SGHVS, CDR2 FQNEAQ. This CDR3 has 16 residues. Trimming at V came to 0 bases and at J to 3 bases, leaving 5 bases not matched to a gene. In nucleotides, the CDR3 is TGTGCCAGCAGCTTAGCGGGGGGGACAGGGGTCTACGAGCAGTACTTC. Residues: CASSLAGGTGVYEQYF.

The rearrangement uses TRBV6-1 and TRBJ1-2; no clear D. Germline values: CDR1 MNHNS, CDR2 SASEGT. This CDR3 region has 12 residues. With 5 bases removed from V and 4 bases from J, the gap between germline ends came to 8 bases. Here the CDR3 DNA reads TGTGCCAGCAGTCAGATGATCTATGGCTACACCTTC. Its translation is CASSQMIYGYTF.

The V call is TRBV30, the J call TRBJ2-5, with D uncertain. The ends were cut back, 0 bases at V and 9 bases at J, with 14 bases in the middle. The CDR3 loop spans 13 amino acids. CDR1 GTSNPN and CDR2 SVGIG come from the germline V gene (reference sequence). CDR3 sequence reads: CAWSVRAGLAQYF. CDR3 coding DNA: TGTGCCTGGAGTGTACGGGCAGGTTTGGCCCAGTACTTC.

This chain uses TRBV6-4 with TRBJ2-3; the match to TRBD1 covers 8 bases. J lost 4 bases, V lost 8 bases, and 8 bases had no gene match. CDR1 is MRHNA, CDR2 SNTAGT, per germline. The CDR3 consists of 14 residues. The CDR3 sequence: CASRPGGRADTQYF. As DNA, the CDR3 is TGTGCCAGCCGCCCAGGGGGCAGGGCAGATACGCAGTATTTT.

J is TRBJ2-7 and V is TRBV12-3 or TRBV12-4, with TRBD2 matching 12 bases. Unmatched junction bases numbered 11, after V lost 5 bases and J lost 3 bases. This CDR3 has 17 residues. The CDR3 DNA follows: TGTGCCAGCAGTGCTGGGACTAGCGGGCGATCTTACTACGAGCAGTACTTC. Protein: CASSAGTSGRSYYEQYF.

A few counts support this clone. V gene TRBV18 combines with J gene TRBJ2-7, with 10 bases fitting TRBD1. The CDR3 runs 13 residues. Germline V gene lookup returns CDR1 KGHSH and CDR2 LQKENI. Losses at the gene ends were 5 bases for V and 7 bases for J; bases not matched to a gene: 5. The CDR3 loop is CASSVDRGREQYF. The CDR3 DNA sequence: TGTGCCAGCTCAGTGGACAGGGGGAGGGAGCAGTACTTC.

This clone appeared a few times. The rearrangement links TRBV20-1 to TRBJ1-2; D gene ambiguous. CDR3 size: 13 residues. Germline V gives CDR1 DFQATT, CDR2 SNEGSKA (reference sequence). Between the trimmed V and J ends, which lost 3 bases and 2 bases, there was a span of 10 bases. CDR3 DNA sequence: TGCAGTGCTAGGGAGGAAGGAAACTATGGCTACACCTTC. Translated: CSAREEGNYGYTF.

This clone was detected only a few times. The same CDR3 arises from other DNA sequences in this sample as well. The chain carries TRBV28 and TRBJ1-2; D might be TRBD1 (6 bases). The V end was cut by 8 bases, the J end by 4 bases, with 20 bases between. CDR3 length: 15 amino acids. The germline CDR1 and CDR2 sequences are MDHEN and SYDVKM. In nucleotides, the CDR3 is TGTGCCAGCCAGACCAGGGGCCTTGCTGTCTATGGCTACACCTTC. This encodes CASQTRGLAVYGYTF.

The chain couples TRBV28 to TRBJ2-7, with D perhaps assigned TRBD1 or TRBD2 (5 bases each). The CDR3 has 13 amino acids. Per the germline V gene, CDR1 is MDHEN and CDR2 is SYDVKM. V lost 10 bases to trimming and J lost 3 bases, with 16 bases between them. In DNA form, the CDR3 reads TGTGCCACCTTTGAGGGGTTCGGCTACGAGCAGTACTTC. It codes for CATFEGFGYEQYF.

To note about this clone: Distinct nucleotide sequences in the sample also encode this CDR3. J is TRBJ2-7 and V is TRBV5-1; TRBD2 matches 8 bases. Trimming cost V 4 bases and J 4 bases; bases outside gene matches: 16. This CDR3 has 17 amino acids. Germline V gene sequence: CDR1 SGHRS, CDR2 YFSETQ. The CDR3 region is CASSPGLAGGLSYEQYF. Written as DNA, the CDR3 is TGCGCCAGCAGCCCCGGACTAGCTGGAGGACTCTCATACGAGCAGTACTTC.

This clone was detected only a few times. This chain connects TRBV6-1 to TRBJ1-6, with a weak D call TRBD1 (5 bases). The CDR3 has 16 residues. Germline CDR1 reads MNHNS; CDR2 reads SASEGT. The germline V and J ends were trimmed by 3 bases and 9 bases, with 18 bases remaining between them. CDR3 coding DNA: TGTGCCAGCAGTGACGCCTCGGCAGGGATCACTTCACCCCTCCACTTT. Its translation is CASSDASAGITSPLHF.